One and the same sample provided the 17 T cell receptor beta chains below, sequenced in a study of T cells in localized non-small cell lung cancer. Assay used: immunoSEQ multiplex PCR; TCRdb lists only in-frame clones, some missing. This sample has some 26,000 clones, with about 90% found just once. Material: peripheral blood, obtained before any cancer treatment. The origin of the receptors is a woman between 18 and 55 years old with stage I lung adenocarcinoma.

This rearrangement joins TRBV19 to TRBJ2-7; 9 bases are a match to TRBD1. Per the germline V gene, CDR1 is LNHDA and CDR2 is SQIVND (reference sequence). The CDR3 is 15 amino acids. The ends lost 7 bases at V and 3 bases at J; junction bases unmatched: 10. The CDR3 spells CASTHGGTGIYEQYF. The CDR3 bases are TGTGCCAGTACCCATGGGGGGACAGGGATCTACGAGCAGTACTTC.

The rearrangement uses TRBV6-5 and TRBJ2-2; D is unresolved. Between the trimmed V and J ends, which lost 10 bases and 0 bases, there was a span of 12 bases. The length of the CDR3 is 14 residues. Looked up from germline, CDR1 is MNHEY and CDR2 is SVGAGI. The CDR3 here is CATRTYANTGELFF. Written as DNA, the CDR3 is TGTGCCACTCGAACGTACGCGAACACCGGGGAGCTGTTTTTT.

V is TRBV6-1 and J is TRBJ2-3; 16 bases map to TRBD2. The V gene end was trimmed by 3 bases and the J gene end by 4 bases; junction bases not matched to a gene: 1. The CDR3 length is 16 residues. The germline V gene has CDR1 MNHNS and CDR2 SASEGT. This chain's CDR3 is CASSEGTSGRADTQYF. The CDR3 nucleotides are TGTGCCAGCAGTGAGGGGACTAGCGGGAGGGCAGATACGCAGTATTTT.

The V and J genes are TRBV4-1 and TRBJ2-3, with D possibly TRBD2 on 6 matching bases. Germline V gives CDR1 MGHRA, CDR2 YSYEKL. This CDR3 is built from 18 residues. V gave up 0 bases and J gave up 4 bases, with 20 bases separating them. CDR3 DNA: TGCGCCAGCAGCCAAGACCGGGAGTATCGGTCGGGTCCAGATACGCAGTATTTT. Its protein is CASSQDREYRSGPDTQYF.

The genes are TRBV5-1 and TRBJ2-6; 7 positions match TRBD1. V trimming: 8 bases; J trimming: 0 bases; junction bases outside the gene matches: 8. Per germline, CDR1 SGHRS and CDR2 YFSETQ. The CDR3 length is 16 residues. For the CDR3, the DNA is TGCGCCAGTCACCCGGGACAGAGCTCTGGGGCCAACGTCCTGACTTTC. Translation: CASHPGQSSGANVLTF.

This rearrangement joins TRBV7-6 to TRBJ2-1, with 8 bases matching TRBD1. The V segment lost 6 bases and the J segment 6 bases; nucleotides outside the gene matches: 10. The CDR3 sequence is 15 residues long. Germline V gene sequence: CDR1 SGHVS, CDR2 FNYEAQ. The CDR3 protein is CASSQGAQRGNEQFF. The DNA of the CDR3 is TGTGCCAGCAGTCAGGGGGCACAGAGGGGCAATGAGCAGTTCTTC.

The chain has TRBV10-3 and TRBJ2-6; TRBD2 matches 13 bases. Germline loops: CDR1 ENHRY, CDR2 SYGVKD. Trimming cost V 3 bases and J 1 base; bases outside gene matches: 12. The CDR3 extends over 21 amino acids. CDR3 region: CAISDPETSGRIRSGANVLTF. In DNA, the CDR3 is TGTGCCATCAGTGACCCTGAGACTAGCGGGAGGATCAGATCTGGGGCCAACGTCCTGACTTTC.

This chain uses TRBV5-1 with TRBJ1-2; D uncertain. CDR3 length equals 14 residues. Germline V gene sequence: CDR1 SGHRS, CDR2 YFSETQ. V lost 0 bases to trimming and J lost 0 bases, with 6 bases between them. CDR3 sequence (DNA): TGCGCCAGCAGCTTGGAGGGTCCTAACTATGGCTACACCTTC. This gives the protein CASSLEGPNYGYTF.

The chain links TRBV27 to TRBJ2-7; the D gene is possibly TRBD1 (6 bases). Trimming took off 2 bases at V and 0 bases at J, with 8 bases between the two ends. Per germline, CDR1 MNHEY and CDR2 SMNVEV (reference sequence). The CDR3 covers 14 residues. This CDR3 reads CASSLNRDSYEQYF. The CDR3 region has the DNA TGTGCCAGCAGTTTAAACAGGGACTCCTACGAGCAGTACTTC.

This chain connects TRBV5-8 to TRBJ1-2, with no clear D. CDR1 SGHTS and CDR2 YDEGEE come from the germline V gene. V dropped 0 bases and J dropped 4 bases, with 13 bases sitting between them. The CDR3 contains 15 residues. The CDR3 sequence: CASSLGAPAIYGYTF. In DNA, the CDR3 is TGTGCCAGCAGCTTGGGGGCTCCCGCCATCTATGGCTACACCTTC.

This chain links TRBV9 with TRBJ2-7, with 7 bases matching TRBD1. This CDR3 spans 15 amino acids. Per the germline V gene, CDR1 is SGDLS and CDR2 is YYNGEE. The junction had 8 bases not matched to a gene; V was cut back by 0 bases and J by 5 bases. In DNA form, the CDR3 reads TGTGCCAGCAGCGTAGGCCCGACAGGGAGCGACGAGCAGTACTTC. This gives the protein CASSVGPTGSDEQYF.

The CDR3 DNA is TGTGCCAGCAGAGCCCCATTGGGGACAGGGGACAATGAGCAGTTCTTC. This gives the protein CASRAPLGTGDNEQFF. This chain joins TRBV28 and TRBJ2-1; TRBD1 agrees at 10 bases. This CDR3 region has 16 residues. Germline CDR1 is MDHEN and CDR2 is SYDVKM. V lost 6 bases to trimming and J lost 5 bases; unmatched junction nucleotides: 10.

The chain joins TRBV5-1 to TRBJ2-1, with TRBD2 identical over 11 bases. V was clipped by 3 bases and J by 6 bases; unmatched bases: 5. CDR1 is SGHRS and CDR2 is YFSETQ in the germline V gene. The CDR3 has 15 residues. CDR3 protein: CASSYTSGSTNEQFF. CDR3 sequence (DNA): TGCGCCAGCAGCTACACTAGCGGGAGCACCAATGAGCAGTTCTTC. Variable domain in full (rest from reference TRBV5-1 and TRBJ2-1): KAGVTQTPRYLIKTRGQQVTLSCSPISGHRSVSWYQQTPGQGLQFLFEYFSETQRNKGNFPGRFSGRQFSNSRSEMNVSTLELGDSALYLCASSYTSGSTNEQFFGPGTRLTVL.

J is TRBJ2-2 and V is TRBV2; 16 bases fit TRBD2. There are 17 residues in the CDR3. CDR1 is SNHLY, CDR2 FYNNEI, per germline. V shed 7 bases and J 7 bases; nucleotides not matched to a gene: 9. For the CDR3, the DNA is TGTGCCAGCAACAGGGGACTAGCGGGAGGGGCTGGCGGGGAGCTGTTTTTT. Amino acid sequence: CASNRGLAGGAGGELFF.

The V call is TRBV7-2, the J call TRBJ1-1, with unresolved D. The CDR3 extends over 13 amino acids. The germline V gene has CDR1 SGHTA and CDR2 FQGNSA. Trimming removed 5 bases at V and 0 bases at J, with 7 bases between. CDR3 in amino acids: CASSISVNTEAFF. The CDR3, as DNA: TGTGCCAGCAGCATATCAGTGAACACTGAAGCTTTCTTT.

V and J are TRBV6-5 and TRBJ2-7; 8 bases match TRBD2. The CDR3 loop spans 15 amino acids. J gave up 0 bases and V 6 bases, and 7 bases lay outside the gene matches. Germline V gene sequence: CDR1 MNHEY, CDR2 SVGAGI. The CDR3 DNA is TGTGCCAGCAGACCAGCCACTAGCGGCTCCTACGAGCAGTACTTC. Encoded protein: CASRPATSGSYEQYF.

The chain uses TRBV7-8 and TRBJ2-1; D might be TRBD2 (6 bases). Germline V gives CDR1 SGHVS, CDR2 FQNEAQ. V was pared by 6 bases and J by 8 bases, with 17 bases between. The length of the CDR3 is 14 residues. CDR3 bases: TGTGCCAGCAGAACCGGACTATCGAGGGATGAGCAGTTCTTC. It codes for CASRTGLSRDEQFF.